This T cell receptor (beta chain) was captured in a study of T cell responses to AZD1222 COVID-19 vaccine (dated by TCRdb to the early 2020s). Regarding the complete study: AZD1222 recipients with second doses at about 4 weeks or about 12 weeks were pooled, because spike-specific TCR depth and breadth did not differ between schedules. Enrollment into the trials was organized by age into subgroups of 18-55, 56-69 and 70-plus years, and those subgroups contained roughly 150, 30 and 60 TCR-sequenced participants, respectively. TCR sequencing was performed for 230 to 250 trial participants, of whom about 200 were given two doses of AZD1222 and around 26 were given two doses of MenACWY control vaccine.

What the authors observed across the whole study: Because no day 14 peak-response samples were available, repertoires were characterized only after the peak T cell response. Conclusions about previously exposed vaccinees are limited because only a handful of AZD1222 recipients were SARS-CoV-2 seropositive at baseline. Reportedly, close to half of the unique spike-specific TCRs recognized epitopes lying outside the regions that are mutated in the B.1.351 and B.1.1.7 variants. In the small 56-69-year group, the increase in depth fell short of significance, most likely because of low power. Participants were mostly white British, with more females than males. The authors suggested clonal diversity may have been underestimated. Vaccine-associated CD4 TCRs spanned the whole spike protein, with dominant responses in regions 160-218 and 743-854. A significant rise in spike-specific TCR breadth and depth was observed after two AZD1222 doses relative to day 0 and relative to MenACWY recipients.

As for this clone: What this receptor recognizes is not known. No base qualities exist here, and no much larger clone lies one base off it.

The time point label on this specimen signifies: baseline before first vaccination. Samples from vaccinated people were obtained from the UK trials COV001 and COV002, which included a single-blind randomized controlled phase 2/3 trial of AZD1222 (ChAdOx1 nCoV-19) in healthy adults. Trial participant PBMC samples were collected at day 0 and day 28 after the second dose for TCRbeta chain sequencing. The CDR3 regions of human TCRbeta chains were subjected to immunosequencing. Per the original workflow: Repertoire TCRs were matched against a reference library of SARS-CoV-2-specific TCRs generated with the MIRA antigen-specificity platform. Breadth was defined as the fraction of unique TCRs that were SARS-CoV-2-associated. Depth was defined as the fraction of total T cells that were SARS-CoV-2-associated. Using the MIRA data, every spike-specific TCR was mapped to the spike region that the TCR reacted to and assigned to either a CD4 or a CD8 class. Log10-transformed breadth and depth values were compared by one-way ANOVA with Sidak's multiple comparisons tests. TCRdb provides this immuneACCESS table in a form limited to in-frame rearrangements. Some clones are lacking; in checked studies, under half of them reflect an unresolved V gene, and why the rest are absent is not known. The V and J calls and the clone size are those of that table, but D and trimming were determined from the DNA. This sample lists fewer than 100,000 clones; about 88% were detected once. The ten top clones hold 15% to 20% of the sample.

Counted from cysteine to phenylalanine, this CDR3 has 14 amino acids. Only CDR3 DNA is held: 42 bases, read in frame from base 1. CDR1 and CDR2 were assigned from the germline V gene (reference sequence) as LNHNV and YYDKDF. V trim: 3 bases; J trim: 4 bases; unmatched bases: 4. The V and J genes are TRBV15 and TRBJ2-5, with TRBD1 identical over 8 junction bases. The receptor was derived from an adult in good health. Sequences were derived from peripheral blood, sampled on day 0 of AZD1222 vaccination. CDR3 reads: CATSRTGVRETQYF. The DNA sequence is given as TGTGCCACCAGCAGGACAGGGGTGCGAGAGACCCAGTACTTC.